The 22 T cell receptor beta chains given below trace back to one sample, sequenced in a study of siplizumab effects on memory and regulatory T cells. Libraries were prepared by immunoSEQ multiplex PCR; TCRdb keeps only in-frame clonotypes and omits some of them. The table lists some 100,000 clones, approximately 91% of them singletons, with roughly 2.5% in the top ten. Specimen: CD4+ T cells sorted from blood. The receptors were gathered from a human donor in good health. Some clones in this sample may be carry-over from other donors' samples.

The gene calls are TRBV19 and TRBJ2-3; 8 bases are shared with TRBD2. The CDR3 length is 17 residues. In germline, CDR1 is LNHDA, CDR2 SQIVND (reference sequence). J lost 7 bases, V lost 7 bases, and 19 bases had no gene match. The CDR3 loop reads CASKGIDHSGVRNTQYF. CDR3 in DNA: TGTGCCAGTAAAGGGATAGATCATAGCGGGGTTCGCAATACGCAGTATTTT.

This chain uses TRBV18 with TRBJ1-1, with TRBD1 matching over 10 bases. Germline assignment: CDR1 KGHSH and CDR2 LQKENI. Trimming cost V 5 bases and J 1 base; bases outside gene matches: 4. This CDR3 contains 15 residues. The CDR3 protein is CASSGTGVRNTEAFF. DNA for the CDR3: TGTGCCAGCTCAGGGACAGGGGTACGGAACACTGAAGCTTTCTTT.

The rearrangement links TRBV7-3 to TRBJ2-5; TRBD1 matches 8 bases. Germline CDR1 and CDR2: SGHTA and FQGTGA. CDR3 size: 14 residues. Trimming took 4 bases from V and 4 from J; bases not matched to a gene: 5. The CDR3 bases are TGTGCCAGCAGCTCCTCGGACAGGGTAGAGACCCAGTACTTC. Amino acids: CASSSSDRVETQYF.

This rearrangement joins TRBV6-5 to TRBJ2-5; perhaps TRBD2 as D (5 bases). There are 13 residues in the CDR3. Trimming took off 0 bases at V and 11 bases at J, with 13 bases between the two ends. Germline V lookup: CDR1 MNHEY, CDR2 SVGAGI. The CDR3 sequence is CASSYSLDGEQYF. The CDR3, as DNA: TGTGCCAGCAGTTACTCATTAGATGGGGAGCAGTACTTC.

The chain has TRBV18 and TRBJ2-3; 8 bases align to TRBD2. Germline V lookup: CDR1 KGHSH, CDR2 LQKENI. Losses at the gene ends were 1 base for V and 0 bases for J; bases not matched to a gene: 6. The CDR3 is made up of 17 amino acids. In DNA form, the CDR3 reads TGTGCCAGCTCACCACTTAGCGGGAAAGGGAGCACAGATACGCAGTATTTT. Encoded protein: CASSPLSGKGSTDTQYF. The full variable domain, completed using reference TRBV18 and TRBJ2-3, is NAGVMQNPRHLVRRRGQEARLRCSPMKGHSHVYWYRQLPEEGLKFMVYLQKENIIDESGMPKERFSAEFPKEGPSILRIQQVVRGDSAAYFCASSPLSGKGSTDTQYFGPGTRLTVL.

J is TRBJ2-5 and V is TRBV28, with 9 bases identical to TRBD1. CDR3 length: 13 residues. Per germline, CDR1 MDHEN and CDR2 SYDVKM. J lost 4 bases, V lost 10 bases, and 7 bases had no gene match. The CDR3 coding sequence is TGTGCCATCCTGGGACAGGGAAGAGAGACCCAGTACTTC. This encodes CAILGQGRETQYF. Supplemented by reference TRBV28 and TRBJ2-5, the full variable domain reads DVKVTQSSRYLVKRTGEKVFLECVQDMDHENMFWYRQDPGLGLRLIYFSYDVKMKEKGDIPEGYSVSREKKERFSLILESASTNQTSMYLCAILGQGRETQYFGPGTRLLVL.

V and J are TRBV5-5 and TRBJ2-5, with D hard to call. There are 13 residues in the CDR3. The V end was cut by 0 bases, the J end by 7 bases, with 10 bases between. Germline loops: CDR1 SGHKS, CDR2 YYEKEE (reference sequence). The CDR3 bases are TGTGCCAGCAGCTTGGGACCGGACGGGACCCAGTACTTC. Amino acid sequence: CASSLGPDGTQYF. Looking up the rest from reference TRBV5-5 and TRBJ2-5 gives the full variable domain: DAGVTQSPTHLIKTRGQQVTLRCSPISGHKSVSWYQQVLGQGPQFIFQYYEKEERGRGNFPDRFSARQFPNYSSELNVNALLLGDSALYLCASSLGPDGTQYFGPGTRLLVL.

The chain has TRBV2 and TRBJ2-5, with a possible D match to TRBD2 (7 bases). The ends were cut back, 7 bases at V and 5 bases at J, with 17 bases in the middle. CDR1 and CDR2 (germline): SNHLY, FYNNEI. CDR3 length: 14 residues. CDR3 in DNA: TGTGCCAGCATTCTAGGGGGGGTCTTGGAGACCCAGTACTTC. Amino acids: CASILGGVLETQYF.

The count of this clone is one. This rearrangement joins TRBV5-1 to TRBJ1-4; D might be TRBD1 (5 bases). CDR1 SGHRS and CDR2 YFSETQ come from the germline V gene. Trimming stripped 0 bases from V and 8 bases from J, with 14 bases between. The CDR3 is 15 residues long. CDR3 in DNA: TGCGCCAGCAGCTTGGAAGGCAGGGAGCCGGAAAAACTGTTTTTT. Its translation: CASSLEGREPEKLFF.

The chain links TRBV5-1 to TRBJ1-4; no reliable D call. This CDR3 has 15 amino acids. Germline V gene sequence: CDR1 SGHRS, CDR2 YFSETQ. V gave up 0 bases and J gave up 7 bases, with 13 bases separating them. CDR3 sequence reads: CASSLGSGKGEKLFF. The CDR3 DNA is TGCGCCAGCAGCTTGGGGTCAGGAAAGGGTGAAAAACTGTTTTTT.

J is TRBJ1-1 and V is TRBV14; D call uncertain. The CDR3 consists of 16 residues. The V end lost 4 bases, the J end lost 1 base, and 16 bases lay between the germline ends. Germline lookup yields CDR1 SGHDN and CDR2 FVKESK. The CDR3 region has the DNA TGTGCCAGCAGCCCCCGAGCCCTATTGGGGAACACTGAAGCTTTCTTT. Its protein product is CASSPRALLGNTEAFF.

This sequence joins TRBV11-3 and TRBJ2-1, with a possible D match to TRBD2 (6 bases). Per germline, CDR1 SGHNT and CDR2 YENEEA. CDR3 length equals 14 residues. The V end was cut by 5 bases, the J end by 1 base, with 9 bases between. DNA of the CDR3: TGTGCCAGCAGCCCCGGAGGGTCCTACAATGAGCAGTTCTTC. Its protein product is CASSPGGSYNEQFF.

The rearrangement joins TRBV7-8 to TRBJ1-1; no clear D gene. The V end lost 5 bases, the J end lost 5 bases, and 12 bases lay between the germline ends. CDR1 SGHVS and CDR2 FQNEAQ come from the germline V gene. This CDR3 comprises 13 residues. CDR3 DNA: TGTGCCAGCAGCCCCATGACTGGTACTGAAGCTTTCTTT. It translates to CASSPMTGTEAFF.

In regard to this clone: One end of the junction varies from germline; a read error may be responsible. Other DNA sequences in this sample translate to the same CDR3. The DNA for the CDR3 is TGCGCCAGCAGTTTGGAGGATTGGTCCTACGAGCAGTACTTC. It translates to CASSLEDWSYEQYF. This sequence joins TRBV5-1 and TRBJ2-7; D perhaps matches TRBD2 (5 bases). Germline values: CDR1 SGHRS, CDR2 YFSETQ. The CDR3 has 14 residues.

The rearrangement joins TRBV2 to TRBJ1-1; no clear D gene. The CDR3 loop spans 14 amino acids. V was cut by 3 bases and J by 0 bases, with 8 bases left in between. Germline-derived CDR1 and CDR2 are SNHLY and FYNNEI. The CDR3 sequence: CASSDLHLNTEAFF. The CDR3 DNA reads TGTGCCAGCAGTGATTTACATCTGAACACTGAAGCTTTCTTT.

CDR3 region: CAWSVLARGYEQYF. The CDR3, as DNA: TGTGCCTGGAGTGTACTAGCGAGAGGCTACGAGCAGTACTTC. The gene calls are TRBV30 and TRBJ2-7; 7 nucleotides match TRBD2. The CDR3 length is 14 residues. Looked up from germline, CDR1 is GTSNPN and CDR2 is SVGIG (reference sequence). The trim removed 0 bases at V and 3 bases at J, leaving 5 bases unmatched.

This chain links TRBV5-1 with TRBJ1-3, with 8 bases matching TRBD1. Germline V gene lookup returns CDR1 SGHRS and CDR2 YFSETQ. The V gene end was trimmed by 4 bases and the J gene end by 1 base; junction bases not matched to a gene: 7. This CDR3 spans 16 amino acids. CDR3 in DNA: TGCGCCAGCAGCATGACAGGGGTAGGATCTGGAAACACCATATATTTT. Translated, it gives CASSMTGVGSGNTIYF.

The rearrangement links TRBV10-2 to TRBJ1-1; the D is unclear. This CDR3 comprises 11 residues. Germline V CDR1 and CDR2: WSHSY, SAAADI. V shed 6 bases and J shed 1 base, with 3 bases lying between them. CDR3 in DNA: TGCGCCAGCAGGAAGAACACTGAAGCTTTCTTT. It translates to CASRKNTEAFF.

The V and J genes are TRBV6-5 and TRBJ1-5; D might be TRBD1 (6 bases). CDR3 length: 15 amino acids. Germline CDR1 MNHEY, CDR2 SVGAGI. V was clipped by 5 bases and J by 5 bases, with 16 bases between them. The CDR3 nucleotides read TGTGCCAGCAGTCAAACAGGGAGTGGCGATCAGCCCCAGCATTTT. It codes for CASSQTGSGDQPQHF.

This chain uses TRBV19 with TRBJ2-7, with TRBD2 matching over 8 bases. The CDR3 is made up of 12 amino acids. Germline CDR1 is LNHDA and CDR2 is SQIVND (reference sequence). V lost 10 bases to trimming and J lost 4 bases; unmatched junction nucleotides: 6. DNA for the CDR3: TGTGCCACCAGCGGGAGCGGGTACGAGCAGTACTTC. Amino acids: CATSGSGYEQYF.

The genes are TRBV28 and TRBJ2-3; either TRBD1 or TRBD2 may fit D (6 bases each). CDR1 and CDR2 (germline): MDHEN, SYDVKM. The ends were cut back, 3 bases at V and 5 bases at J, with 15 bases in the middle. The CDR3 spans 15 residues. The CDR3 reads CASSFAEGVGDTQYF. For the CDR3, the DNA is TGTGCCAGCAGTTTTGCGGAGGGGGTGGGAGATACGCAGTATTTT.

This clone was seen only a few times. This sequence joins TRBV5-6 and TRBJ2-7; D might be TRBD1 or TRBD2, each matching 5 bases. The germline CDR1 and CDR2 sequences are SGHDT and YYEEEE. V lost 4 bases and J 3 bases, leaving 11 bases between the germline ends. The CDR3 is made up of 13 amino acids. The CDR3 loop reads CASSPGTNYEQYF. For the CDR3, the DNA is TGTGCCAGCAGCCCCGGGACCAACTACGAGCAGTACTTC.